This T cell receptor beta chain appears in the sequencing data of a study of cytomegalovirus exposure and HLA in healthy donors. PCR used 60 Vbeta primers and 13 Jbeta primers. TCRdb's table, derived via immunoSEQ multiplex PCR, lists solely in-frame clones and lacks some. There are 100,000 to 150,000 clones in the sample; 81% occur only once, and 5.5% to 7% lies in the top ten. A note on this clone: Its antigen is currently unknown.

General study results and limits: For most subjects, TCR beta sequences were reported to predict HLA-A and HLA-B alleles with accuracy. Three of the chains that were CMV-associated were confirmed in vitro to be specific for CMV antigens.

The ends were cut back, 1 base at V and 1 base at J, with 7 bases in the middle. Germline V CDR1 and CDR2: PRHDT, FYEKMQ (reference sequence). This CDR3 has 14 residues. V gene TRBV13 combines with J gene TRBJ1-1; D unclear. The sequencing input was PBMCs. The receptor was derived from a middle-aged woman in good health and CMV-seropositive. This CDR3 reads CASSLARGNTEAFF. In DNA, the CDR3 is TGTGCCAGCAGCTTAGCGCGCGGGAACACTGAAGCTTTCTTT. The full variable domain, with the rest looked up from reference TRBV13 and TRBJ1-1, is AAGVIQSPRHLIKEKRETATLKCYPIPRHDTVYWYQQGPGQDPQFLISFYEKMQSDKGSIPDRFSAQQFSDYHSELNMSSLELGDSALYFCASSLARGNTEAFFGQGTRLTVV.